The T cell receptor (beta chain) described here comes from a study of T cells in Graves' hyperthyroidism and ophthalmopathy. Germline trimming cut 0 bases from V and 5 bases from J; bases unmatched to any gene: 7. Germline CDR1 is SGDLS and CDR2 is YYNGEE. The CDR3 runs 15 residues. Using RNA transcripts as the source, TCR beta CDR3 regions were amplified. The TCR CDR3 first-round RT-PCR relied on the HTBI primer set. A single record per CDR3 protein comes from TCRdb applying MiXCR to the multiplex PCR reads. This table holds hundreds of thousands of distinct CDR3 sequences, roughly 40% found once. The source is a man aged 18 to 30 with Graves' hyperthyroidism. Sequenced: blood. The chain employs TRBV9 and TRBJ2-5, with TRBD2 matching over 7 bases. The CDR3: CASSVEALAVETQYF. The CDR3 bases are TGTGCCAGCAGCGTAGAGGCCCTAGCGGTGGAGACCCAGTACTTC.